The sequence of this T cell receptor beta chain was determined in a study of OX40 agonist ivuxolimab in advanced cancers. About the investigation overall: Ivuxolimab was a fully human IgG2 agonistic monoclonal antibody targeting the costimulatory receptor OX40 (CD134). Intravenous ivuxolimab was administered to patients every 2 weeks at six dose levels: 0.01, 0.1, 0.3, 1.5, 3 and 10 mg/kg. Among the 52 dose-escalation patients, about 19 had hepatocellular carcinoma, 15 or so melanoma, 9 renal cell carcinoma and 9 head and neck cancer. The dose-escalation cohort was 82.7% male with a mean age of approximately 60 years, ranging from roughly 23 to 80. Patients were allowed to have had prior anti-PD-1, anti-PD-L1 or anti-CTLA-4 therapy, and more than 30% of the dose-escalation patients had previously received checkpoint inhibitors. Partial responses were achieved by three dose-escalation patients, of whom one had hepatocellular carcinoma and two had cutaneous melanoma. Peripheral TCRbeta sequencing aimed to test whether ivuxolimab altered TCR sequence diversity and caused clonal T-cell expansion. The paper covers the monotherapy dose-escalation part of the phase I ivuxolimab trial, which included N of about 56 patients.

The CDR3 starts with the cysteine, ends with the phenylalanine, and has 14 residues. The sequence is cut down to CDR3 DNA, 42 bases in frame from base 1. CDR1 and CDR2 (MDHEN, SYDVKM) derive from the germline V gene. Regarding this clone: The antigen it recognizes is unknown. One end of the junction varies from germline; a read error may be responsible.

Broad study findings and their caveats: Clonal expansion of both CD4+ and CD8+ blood T cells was observed from baseline to week 6 at doses 0.1 to 3.0 mg/kg. After ivuxolimab, expanded clones were on average more numerous among CD8+ T cells than among CD4+ T cells. Low levels of normalized T-cell clonal expansion were also seen in some patients who did not respond. Antigen specificity was not determined for the clonally expanded peripheral T cells. In the 0.1-3.0 mg/kg groups, partial responders had among the lowest normalized peripheral clonal expansion, particularly in CD8+ T cells.

Patients with autoimmune disease history or receiving systemic immunosuppression were excluded from the trial. In every dose cohort, peripheral blood was drawn for TCR sequencing at baseline, cycle 4 day 1, and cycle 7 day 1. The samples were taken from a phase I, first-in-human, multicenter, open-label dose-escalation trial of ivuxolimab. Adults with locally advanced or metastatic melanoma, renal cell, hepatocellular, or head and neck squamous cell carcinoma were enrolled in the trial. Before TCR sequencing, CD4+ and CD8+ T cells were separately sorted from peripheral blood. For sequencing of the TCRbeta CDR3 region, genomic DNA was extracted from the sorted cells. The immunoSEQ Assay was used to sequence the TCRbeta CDR3 regions. TCRdb carries this immuneACCESS record with in-frame sequences only. Its versions omit some clonotypes, under half of them owing to an unresolved V gene in the studies checked, with the rest unexplained. This sample comprises around 83,000 clones, roughly 85% of them detected only once. 4.1% of the sample is held by the ten biggest clonotypes.

Sequencing used CD4+ or CD8+ T cells sorted from blood, obtained in a trial of the OX40 agonist ivuxolimab. The chain employs TRBV28 and TRBJ2-7, and 14 bases in between align with TRBD2. The receptor's source is an adult with an advanced solid tumor such as melanoma, head and neck, liver or kidney cancer. The CDR3 amino acid sequence is: CARRPGLAGVEQYF. Read as DNA, the sequence is TGTGCCCGCAGGCCGGGACTAGCGGGAGTCGAGCAGTACTTC.